Below are 10 T cell receptor beta chains sequenced from a single sample in a study of T cell repertoires in cytomegalovirus infection. TCRdb independently ran MiXCR on the reads; one entry per CDR3 protein. In the table there are some 77,000 distinct CDR3 sequences, approximately 3.7% of which are singletons. Sequencing used PBMCs. The source is a human donor in good health (CMV status not recorded). Some clones in this sample may be carry-over from other donors' samples.

This clonotype was seen repeatedly, ten times or more. V and J are TRBV7-9 and TRBJ1-4; the D gene is possibly TRBD1 (6 bases). V was shortened by 4 bases and J by 0 bases, with 15 bases between the two germline ends. The CDR3 runs 17 residues. The germline V gene encodes CDR1 SEHNR and CDR2 FQNEAQ (reference sequence). This chain's CDR3 is CASSSRRGLATNEKLFF. The CDR3 DNA sequence: TGTGCCAGCAGCTCCAGACGGGGGCTGGCAACTAATGAAAAACTGTTTTTT.

In this sample, this clonotype turned up many times. This chain connects TRBV28 to TRBJ2-7; TRBD1 aligns across 8 bases. V shed 5 bases, J shed 5 bases, and the junction held 8 bases outside the gene matches. Germline V gives CDR1 MDHEN, CDR2 SYDVKM. The CDR3 contains 14 residues. The CDR3 here is CASSLLDRANEQYF. CDR3 coding DNA: TGTGCCAGCAGTCTCCTGGACAGGGCGAACGAGCAGTACTTC.

This clonotype was seen at least ten times. This chain connects TRBV20-1 to TRBJ2-3; TRBD2 matches at 9 bases. The CDR3 is 15 amino acids. Germline loops: CDR1 DFQATT, CDR2 SNEGSKA (reference sequence). J gave up 5 bases and V 2 bases, and 8 bases lay outside the gene matches. The DNA for the CDR3 is TGCAGTGCTAGACCCGGGACTAGCAGTCGAGATACGCAGTATTTT. Its translation is CSARPGTSSRDTQYF.

This clonotype was seen repeatedly, ten times or more. A much larger clone differs by one base, so this may be a read error. The V call is TRBV5-4, the J call TRBJ2-3, with no clear D. The V end lost 3 bases, the J end lost 2 bases, and 4 bases lay between the germline ends. The V gene's germline CDR1 is SGHNT and CDR2 YYREEE (reference sequence). CDR3 length: 12 residues. CDR3 DNA: TGTGCCAGCAGCTCCGCCACAGATACGCAGTATTTT. As protein: CASSSATDTQYF.

This clonotype was counted at least ten times. This chain uses TRBV28 with TRBJ1-5, with TRBD1 identical over 9 bases. Germline-derived CDR1 and CDR2 are MDHEN and SYDVKM. V lost 2 bases to trimming and J lost 2 bases; unmatched junction nucleotides: 7. This CDR3 spans 17 amino acids. The CDR3 spells CASSLRQGGFGNQPQHF. CDR3 DNA: TGTGCCAGCAGTTTAAGACAGGGGGGTTTCGGCAATCAGCCCCAGCATTTT.

This clonotype has a count of ten or more. The CDR3 bases are TGCGCCAGCAGCCAAGAGTTCGCTAGCGGGGCGAATGAGCAGTTCTTC. Its protein product is CASSQEFASGANEQFF. This chain joins TRBV4-3 and TRBJ2-1, with TRBD2 identical over 9 bases. V lost 0 bases to trimming and J lost 7 bases; unmatched junction nucleotides: 7. Germline lookup yields CDR1 LGHNA and CDR2 YSLEER. This CDR3 has 16 amino acids.

This clonotype showed up many times. J is TRBJ2-7 and V is TRBV28; 9 bases are shared with TRBD1. The CDR3 contains 18 residues. V shed 6 bases and J 0 bases; nucleotides not matched to a gene: 15. Germline V gene data show CDR1 as MDHEN and CDR2 as SYDVKM. The CDR3 is CASRPPPYRGQTSYEQYF. DNA of the CDR3: TGTGCCAGCAGACCGCCACCTTACAGGGGGCAGACCTCCTACGAGCAGTACTTC.

This clonotype was recorded at least ten times. This chain uses TRBV7-6 with TRBJ1-4; TRBD1 might be the D (5 bases). V was cut by 1 base and J by 0 bases, with 9 bases left in between. The CDR3 contains 16 residues. The germline V gene encodes CDR1 SGHVS and CDR2 FNYEAQ. CDR3 nucleotides: TGTGCCAGCAGCTTAGTAATGGGGGCAACTAATGAAAAACTGTTTTTT. Translating it yields CASSLVMGATNEKLFF.

This clonotype appeared many times. V usage is TRBV3-1 and J usage is TRBJ2-5, with a weak D call TRBD1 (5 bases). Germline V gives CDR1 LGHDT, CDR2 YNNKEL (reference sequence). With 1 base removed from V and 1 base from J, the gap between germline ends came to 10 bases. The length of the CDR3 is 15 residues. CDR3 sequence (DNA): TGTGCCAGCAGCCAAGCAGGAACAGGCCAAGAGACCCAGTACTTC. Protein product: CASSQAGTGQETQYF.

This clonotype has at least ten counts. The V gene is TRBV7-6, the J gene TRBJ2-7; D ambiguous. V was shortened by 5 bases and J by 5 bases, with 16 bases between the two germline ends. CDR3 length: 14 amino acids. The germline gives CDR1 SGHVS, CDR2 FNYEAQ. CDR3 sequence: CASSPRRGQNEQYF. The CDR3 DNA reads as TGTGCCAGCAGCCCCCGACGTGGCCAAAACGAGCAGTACTTC.